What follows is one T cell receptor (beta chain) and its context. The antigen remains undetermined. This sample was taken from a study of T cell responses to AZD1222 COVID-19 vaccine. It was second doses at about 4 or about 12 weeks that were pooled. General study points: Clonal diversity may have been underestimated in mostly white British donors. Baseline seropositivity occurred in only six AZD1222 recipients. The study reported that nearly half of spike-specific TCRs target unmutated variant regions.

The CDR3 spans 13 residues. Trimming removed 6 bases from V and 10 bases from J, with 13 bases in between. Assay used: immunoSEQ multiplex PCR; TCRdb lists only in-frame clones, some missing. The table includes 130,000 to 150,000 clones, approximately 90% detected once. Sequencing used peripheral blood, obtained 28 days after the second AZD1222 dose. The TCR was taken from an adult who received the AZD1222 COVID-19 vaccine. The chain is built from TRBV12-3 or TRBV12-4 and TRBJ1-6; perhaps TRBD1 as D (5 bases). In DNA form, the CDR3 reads TGTGCCAGCAGAGCCAGGGAGGGCTCACCCCTCCACTTT. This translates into CASRAREGSPLHF.